The next 21 T cell receptor beta chains were all read from a single sample in a study of blood T cell repertoires in COVID-19. Libraries were prepared by immunoSEQ multiplex PCR; TCRdb keeps only in-frame clonotypes and omits some of them. The table records more than 250,000 clones, around 88% of them present only once. Sequencing input: peripheral blood. All receptors derive from a woman aged 50 to 65 with acute or convalescent COVID-19.

The J gene is TRBJ1-5, the V gene TRBV2; weak D call: TRBD1 (6 bases). V was clipped by 3 bases and J by 4 bases, with 10 bases between them. This CDR3 contains 14 residues. Germline lookup yields CDR1 SNHLY and CDR2 FYNNEI. The CDR3 spells CASSDRGGNQPQHF. Here the CDR3 DNA reads TGTGCCAGCAGTGACAGGGGTGGGAATCAGCCCCAGCATTTT. Supplemented by reference TRBV2 and TRBJ1-5, the full variable domain reads EPEVTQTPSHQVTQMGQEVILRCVPISNHLYFYWYRQILGQKVEFLVSFYNNEISEKSEIFDDQFSVERPDGSNFTLKIRSTKLEDSAMYFCASSDRGGNQPQHFGDGTRLSIL.

The V and J genes are TRBV10-3 and TRBJ2-6; no reliable D call. From germline, CDR1 is ENHRY and CDR2 SYGVKD. The CDR3 length is 14 residues. V dropped 9 bases and J dropped 4 bases, with 13 bases sitting between them. The CDR3 DNA is TGTGCCATAAGAGGTCACTCCGGGGCCAACGTCCTGACTTTC. It translates to CAIRGHSGANVLTF.

Details on this clone: Other DNA sequences in this sample translate to the same CDR3. The chain combines TRBV5-1 with TRBJ1-3; D is ambiguous. The germline V gene has CDR1 SGHRS and CDR2 YFSETQ. The CDR3 spans 16 residues. The V gene lost 0 bases and the J gene lost 0 bases, with 10 bases spanning the gap. This chain's CDR3 is CASSLGQALSGNTIYF. For the CDR3, the DNA is TGCGCCAGCAGCTTGGGGCAGGCCCTCTCTGGAAACACCATATATTTT.

The chain couples TRBV7-9 to TRBJ1-6; 7 nucleotides line up with TRBD1. This CDR3 has 19 residues. Germline CDR1 SEHNR, CDR2 FQNEAQ (reference sequence). The ends lost 1 base at V and 9 bases at J; junction bases unmatched: 18. The CDR3 loop is CASSLVDRAAAFFGSPLHF. CDR3 nucleotide sequence: TGTGCCAGCAGCTTAGTCGACAGGGCGGCCGCCTTTTTTGGTTCACCCCTCCACTTT.

This clone was seen a handful of times. V is TRBV27 and J is TRBJ1-2; TRBD1 might be the D (6 bases). Germline V gene data show CDR1 as MNHEY and CDR2 as SMNVEV (reference sequence). This CDR3 contains 14 residues. V lost 3 bases and J lost 8, with 16 bases in between. The CDR3 nucleotides read TGTGCCAGCAGTTTGGGTGGGGGCGCGGACGGCTACACCTTC. It specifies CASSLGGGADGYTF.

The chain joins TRBV7-9 to TRBJ1-1; TRBD1 aligns across 11 bases. Unmatched junction bases numbered 3, after V lost 5 bases and J lost 10 bases. This CDR3 contains 12 residues. Per the germline V gene, CDR1 is SEHNR and CDR2 is FQNEAQ (reference sequence). The CDR3 DNA reads as TGTGCCAGCAGCGAGGGACAGGGGGGAGCTTTCTTT. As protein: CASSEGQGGAFF.

The rearrangement uses TRBV7-2 and TRBJ2-6; D gene unclear. The CDR3 runs 17 residues. Germline CDR1 SGHTA, CDR2 FQGNSA. V was clipped by 1 base and J by 0 bases, with 10 bases between them. The CDR3 sequence is CASSLDGTSSGANVLTF. DNA for the CDR3: TGTGCCAGCAGCTTAGATGGTACTTCCTCTGGGGCCAACGTCCTGACTTTC.

This chain links TRBV15 with TRBJ1-5; D is perhaps TRBD1 (5 bases). V was shortened by 7 bases and J by 2 bases, with 12 bases between the two germline ends. CDR1 LNHNV and CDR2 YYDKDF come from the germline V gene (reference sequence). CDR3 length: 14 amino acids. CDR3 in amino acids: CATTQDIGNQPQHF. The CDR3 nucleotides read TGTGCCACCACGCAGGACATCGGCAATCAGCCCCAGCATTTT.

The chain couples TRBV14 to TRBJ2-5; 9 positions agree with TRBD1. The V gene end was trimmed by 4 bases and the J gene end by 4 bases; junction bases not matched to a gene: 7. The germline V gene encodes CDR1 SGHDN and CDR2 FVKESK. This CDR3 contains 15 residues. The CDR3 coding sequence is TGTGCCAGCAGCCTCCGGGACAGGGCGCCAGAGACCCAGTACTTC. Protein sequence: CASSLRDRAPETQYF.

This clone was seen just once. This sequence joins TRBV29-1 and TRBJ1-2, with D unclear. Germline CDR1 is SQVTM and CDR2 is ANQGSEA. V was clipped by 3 bases and J by 7 bases, with 6 bases between them. The CDR3 totals 10 residues. For the CDR3, the DNA is TGCAGCGTTGAGCAGCGTGGCTACACCTTC. This translates into CSVEQRGYTF.

The V call is TRBV3-1 (or the pseudogene TRBV3-2), the J call TRBJ1-6; D unclear. The V and J ends lost 6 bases and 8 bases respectively, with 17 bases between them. Germline V gene data show CDR1 as LGHDT and CDR2 as YNNKEL (reference sequence). The CDR3 consists of 15 residues. This chain's CDR3 is CASRLGVSSDSPLHF. In DNA, the CDR3 is TGTGCCAGCAGGTTGGGAGTATCAAGTGATTCACCCCTCCACTTT.

This chain connects TRBV5-4 to TRBJ2-3; a weak D match, TRBD1 (6 bases). This CDR3 is built from 15 residues. Germline lookup yields CDR1 SGHNT and CDR2 YYREEE (reference sequence). The ends were cut back, 4 bases at V and 3 bases at J, with 15 bases in the middle. In nucleotides, the CDR3 is TGTGCCAGCAGCCACCGACAGGAAAGGACAGATACGCAGTATTTT. As protein: CASSHRQERTDTQYF.

The DNA of the CDR3 is TGTGCCAGTAGCGATACAGGGAATCAGCCCCAGCATTTT. Its translation: CASSDTGNQPQHF. This chain connects TRBV19 to TRBJ1-5, with D tentatively TRBD1 (6 bases). Germline V gives CDR1 LNHDA, CDR2 SQIVND (reference sequence). The length of the CDR3 is 13 residues. Trimming removed 6 bases at V and 4 bases at J, with 10 bases between.

This chain uses TRBV2 with TRBJ1-2; D remains unclear. This CDR3 has 12 amino acids. Trimming removed 3 bases at V and 1 base at J, with 3 bases between. Germline V gene data show CDR1 as SNHLY and CDR2 as FYNNEI. CDR3 amino acids: CASSESNYGYTF. The DNA of the CDR3 is TGTGCCAGCAGTGAGAGTAACTATGGCTACACCTTC. Complete variable domain (other parts from reference TRBV2 and TRBJ1-2): EPEVTQTPSHQVTQMGQEVILRCVPISNHLYFYWYRQILGQKVEFLVSFYNNEISEKSEIFDDQFSVERPDGSNFTLKIRSTKLEDSAMYFCASSESNYGYTFGSGTRLTVV.

The chain employs TRBV3-1 (or the pseudogene TRBV3-2) and TRBJ1-2; tentative D call: TRBD1 (5 bases). This CDR3 spans 14 amino acids. V gave up 4 bases and J gave up 7 bases, with 16 bases separating them. Germline assignment: CDR1 LGHDT and CDR2 YNNKEL (reference sequence). The CDR3: CASSRESGRSGYTF. As DNA, the CDR3 is TGTGCCAGCAGCCGAGAATCAGGGCGGAGTGGCTACACCTTC.

The chain employs TRBV27 and TRBJ1-1; the D is unclear. Germline V gives CDR1 MNHEY, CDR2 SMNVEV (reference sequence). The V gene lost 8 bases and the J gene lost 3 bases, with 13 bases spanning the gap. This CDR3 is 13 amino acids long. As DNA, the CDR3 is TGTGCCAGCGGATACCGGGAGGACACTGAAGCTTTCTTT. Translation gives CASGYREDTEAFF.

This sequence joins TRBV13 and TRBJ2-3; 13 nucleotides line up with TRBD2. The CDR3 loop spans 17 amino acids. With V trimmed by 1 base and J by 3 bases, 4 bases remained unmatched. Per the germline V gene, CDR1 is PRHDT and CDR2 is FYEKMQ (reference sequence). The CDR3 loop is CASSLAGLAGKTDTQYF. The DNA of the CDR3 is TGTGCCAGCAGCTTAGCGGGACTAGCGGGAAAGACAGATACGCAGTATTTT.

This clone was picked up a small number of times. This chain connects TRBV7-2 to TRBJ1-1, with D possibly TRBD1 on 6 matching bases. Germline assignment: CDR1 SGHTA and CDR2 FQGNSA. This CDR3 region has 14 residues. Deletions cut 1 base from V and 4 bases from J, with 10 bases between. This CDR3 reads CASSLGRGITEAFF. The CDR3 bases are TGTGCCAGCAGCTTAGGAAGGGGGATCACTGAAGCTTTCTTT. The full variable domain, its missing parts supplied by reference TRBV7-2 and TRBJ1-1, is GAGVSQSPSNKVTEKGKDVELRCDPISGHTALYWYRQSLGQGLEFLIYFQGNSAPDKSGLPSDRFSAERTGGSVSTLTIQRTQQEDSAVYLCASSLGRGITEAFFGQGTRLTVV.

The genes are TRBV6-6 and TRBJ2-7; D is unresolved. Deletions cut 0 bases from V and 2 bases from J, with 11 bases between. CDR3 length: 15 residues. Germline-derived CDR1 and CDR2 are MNHNY and SVGAGI (reference sequence). In nucleotides, the CDR3 is TGTGCCAGCAGTTACTCACAGACAATTACCTACGAGCAGTACTTC. It encodes CASSYSQTITYEQYF.

V usage is TRBV5-4 and J usage is TRBJ2-5; tentative D call: TRBD2 (7 bases). This CDR3 comprises 15 residues. CDR1 and CDR2 (germline): SGHNT, YYREEE (reference sequence). With 6 bases removed from V and 3 bases from J, the gap between germline ends came to 18 bases. In nucleotides, the CDR3 is TGTGCCAGCACCCCTCAAGGAGGGGGGGAAGAGACCCAGTACTTC. This gives the protein CASTPQGGGEETQYF.

This clone was observed a handful of times. This sequence joins TRBV30 and TRBJ2-7; D call uncertain. Germline V gene lookup returns CDR1 GTSNPN and CDR2 SVGIG (reference sequence). CDR3 length equals 14 residues. Deletions cut 0 bases from V and 2 bases from J, with 11 bases between. DNA of the CDR3: TGTGCCTGGAGTGTACTCGGGTCCCCCTACGAGCAGTACTTC. Translating gives CAWSVLGSPYEQYF.